A selection of T cell receptor beta chains follows, all from one sample in a study of shared clonotypes between healthy human individuals. Produced via immunoSEQ multiplex PCR; TCRdb's table is partial and in-frame only. The repertoire holds hundreds of thousands of clones, 90% to 98% seen once, with under 0.3% in the top ten. The sequenced material came from naive CD8+ T cells sorted from blood. The receptors shown here come from a man aged 25-40 years in good health. CDR3s include the opening cysteine and the closing phenylalanine or tryptophan. The D gene is left open where the match is weak. The size field is filled for only some rows; it gives once, few, many or a size class.

>TRBD2|TRBV29-1|NA|TRBJ2-1
CSVEEGTSAYNEQFF
TGCAGCGTTGAAGAGGGGACTAGCGCTTACAATGAGCAGTTCTTC
>NA|TRBV27|NA|TRBJ2-1
CASSLTTRLRSYNEQFF
TGTGCCAGCAGTTTAACCACTAGGCTGCGCTCCTACAATGAGCAGTTCTTC
>TRBD2|TRBV10-1|NA|TRBJ2-1
CASSDGLAGNEQFF
TGCGCCAGCAGTGATGGCCTAGCGGGCAATGAGCAGTTCTTC
>NA|TRBV2|NA|TRBJ1-1
CASGGDMNTEAFF
TGTGCCAGCGGAGGAGACATGAACACTGAAGCTTTCTTT
>TRBD1|TRBV14|NA|TRBJ2-1
CASSPRDRHNEQFF
TGTGCCAGCAGCCCCCGGGACAGACACAATGAGCAGTTCTTC
>NA|TRBV10-3|NA|TRBJ2-5
CAISDPVRGETQYF
TGTGCCATCAGTGACCCGGTGAGAGGAGAGACCCAGTACTTC
>TRBD1|TRBV27|NA|TRBJ1-3
CASKGLTGTGNTIYF
TGTGCCAGCAAGGGGCTGACAGGGACCGGAAACACCATATATTTT
>NA|TRBV7-2|NA|TRBJ2-7
CASSLLTIEQYF
TGTGCCAGCAGCTTATTAACAATCGAGCAGTACTTC
>TRBD2|TRBV29-1|NA|TRBJ2-3
CSVARTSESTDTQYF
TGCAGCGTTGCCCGGACTAGCGAGAGCACAGATACGCAGTATTTT
>TRBD1|TRBV7-9|NA|TRBJ1-5
CASSLEGARYQPQHF
TGTGCCAGCAGCTTAGAGGGGGCGAGATATCAGCCCCAGCATTTT
>NA|TRBV10-3|few|TRBJ2-1
CAISEGGNEQFF
TGTGCCATCAGTGAAGGAGGGAATGAGCAGTTCTTC
>NA|TRBV27|NA|TRBJ1-4
CASRKGATNEKLFF
TGTGCCAGCAGAAAGGGGGCAACTAATGAAAAACTGTTTTTT
>NA|TRBV2|NA|TRBJ1-5
CASGPRDEVYSNQPQHF
TGTGCCAGCGGGCCCCGGGACGAGGTGTATAGCAATCAGCCCCAGCATTTT
>TRBD2|TRBV27|NA|TRBJ2-7
CASTTLRSGSYEQYF
TGTGCCAGCACCACACTTCGGAGCGGGAGCTACGAGCAGTACTTC
>TRBD1|TRBV7-9|NA|TRBJ1-1
CASSPPDRVNAFF
TGTGCCAGCAGCCCCCCGGACAGGGTAAACGCTTTCTTT
>TRBD2|TRBV30|NA|TRBJ2-4
CAWTVPRGAKNIQYF
TGTGCCTGGACCGTGCCGCGGGGGGCCAAAAACATTCAGTACTTC
>NA|TRBV6-5|once|TRBJ2-7
CASSYVGGEQYF
TGTGCCAGCAGTTATGTCGGGGGAGAGCAGTACTTC
>TRBD2|TRBV2|NA|TRBJ2-1
CASSEALRGIRGNEQFF
TGTGCCAGCAGTGAAGCGCTGCGGGGGATAAGAGGTAATGAGCAGTTCTTC
>NA|TRBV10-3|NA|TRBJ2-7
CAISEDSFYEQYF
TGTGCCATCAGTGAGGACAGTTTCTACGAGCAGTACTTC
>TRBD1|TRBV6-1|NA|TRBJ2-7
CASSETGAVYEQYF
TGTGCCAGCAGTGAAACAGGGGCCGTCTACGAGCAGTACTTC
>TRBD1|TRBV27|NA|TRBJ1-5
CASANRGRDQPQHF
TGTGCCAGCGCGAACAGGGGGCGCGATCAGCCCCAGCATTTT
>NA|TRBV10-2|NA|TRBJ2-3
CASSDRNDYTDTQYF
TGCGCCAGCAGTGATCGGAATGACTACACAGATACGCAGTATTTT
>NA|TRBV29-1|NA|TRBJ2-1
CSVEGVAEKVYNEQFF
TGCAGCGTTGAGGGGGTAGCGGAGAAGGTTTACAATGAGCAGTTCTTC
>NA|TRBV2|NA|TRBJ2-7
CASTDLAKGYEQYF
TGTGCCAGCACTGACTTGGCGAAAGGGTACGAGCAGTACTTC
>TRBD1|TRBV4-1|NA|TRBJ2-1
CASRIEGTGDAEQFF
TGCGCCAGCCGGATTGAGGGGACAGGGGACGCTGAGCAGTTCTTC
>NA|TRBV5-1|NA|TRBJ2-3
CASSYLVAGTDTQYF
TGCGCCAGCAGCTACCTTGTGGCGGGGACAGATACGCAGTATTTT
>NA|TRBV19|NA|TRBJ1-5
CASSIQDYHNQPQHF
TGTGCCAGTAGTATACAGGATTATCACAATCAGCCCCAGCATTTT
>TRBD1|TRBV28|NA|TRBJ1-2
CASHPGGISRGYTF
TGTGCCAGTCACCCAGGGGGAATTTCTCGAGGCTACACCTTC
>TRBD2|TRBV27|NA|TRBJ2-3
CASTSGLAGSVTDTQYF
TGTGCCAGCACCTCCGGACTAGCGGGATCGGTAACAGATACGCAGTATTTT
>NA|TRBV27|NA|TRBJ1-5
CASSLGGSNQPQHF
TGTGCCAGCAGTTTAGGAGGGAGCAATCAGCCCCAGCATTTT
>NA|TRBV7-2|NA|TRBJ2-1
CASSLRFRETFYNEQFF
TGTGCCAGCAGCTTACGGTTTCGGGAAACCTTCTACAATGAGCAGTTCTTC
>TRBD1|TRBV27|NA|TRBJ2-7
CASSPSLGTVTYEQYF
TGTGCCAGCAGTCCATCCCTGGGGACAGTGACCTACGAGCAGTACTTC
>TRBD1|TRBV7-3|NA|TRBJ2-5
CASSLYRGRGETQYF
TGTGCCAGCAGCCTCTACAGGGGGCGCGGTGAGACCCAGTACTTC
>NA|TRBV9|NA|TRBJ2-2
CASSVTNTGELFF
TGTGCCAGCAGCGTTACGAACACCGGGGAGCTGTTTTTT
>NA|TRBV4-1|NA|TRBJ1-5
CASSQVWGDSNQPQHF
TGCGCCAGCAGCCAAGTTTGGGGAGATAGCAATCAGCCCCAGCATTTT
>NA|TRBV6-5|once|TRBJ1-2
CASSYSVGSLDGYTF
TGTGCCAGCAGTTACTCGGTTGGCAGCCTGGATGGCTACACCTTC
>NA|TRBV18|NA|TRBJ2-7
CASSLPSSTGYVYEQYF
TGTGCCAGCTCACTCCCATCCTCGACAGGTTATGTTTACGAGCAGTACTTC
>TRBD1|TRBV7-3|NA|TRBJ2-6
CASSPTGQSSGANVLTF
TGTGCCAGCAGCCCGACAGGGCAGAGCTCTGGGGCCAACGTCCTGACTTTC
>NA|TRBV5-1|NA|TRBJ2-3
CASSLKLEGDTQYF
TGCGCCAGCAGCTTAAAGCTAGAAGGGGATACGCAGTATTTT
>TRBD2|TRBV27|NA|TRBJ2-1
CASSFLAGLNEQFF
TGTGCCAGCAGTTTTCTAGCGGGACTCAATGAGCAGTTCTTC
>TRBD2|TRBV5-5|NA|TRBJ2-5
CASSLGTGGSEETQYF
TGTGCCAGCAGCTTGGGGACGGGCGGGAGCGAAGAGACCCAGTACTTC
>NA|TRBV27|NA|TRBJ2-4
CASKEGSLNIQYF
TGTGCCAGCAAAGAAGGGTCCCTAAACATTCAGTACTTC
>NA|TRBV7-2|NA|TRBJ2-1
CASSLVGLGASAYNEQFF
TGTGCCAGCAGCTTAGTTGGTTTGGGGGCTTCGGCCTACAATGAGCAGTTCTTC
>NA|TRBV7-6|NA|TRBJ1-1
CASSPAGSDTEAFF
TGTGCCAGCAGCCCCGCGGGGTCGGACACTGAAGCTTTCTTT
>NA|TRBV5-8|NA|TRBJ2-1
CAAGLFNEQFF
TGTGCCGCCGGCCTTTTCAATGAGCAGTTCTTC
>TRBD2|TRBV25-1|NA|TRBJ2-2
CASSDEGLAGNTGELFF
TGTGCCAGCAGTGATGAGGGACTAGCGGGGAACACCGGGGAGCTGTTTTTT
>TRBD1|TRBV30|NA|TRBJ2-7
CASDRGGYEQYF
TGTGCCTCTGACAGGGGGGGCTACGAGCAGTACTTC
>NA|TRBV2|NA|TRBJ1-4
CASASRPVSNEKLFF
TGTGCCAGCGCTAGCAGGCCGGTTTCTAATGAAAAACTGTTTTTT
>NA|TRBV6-5|NA|TRBJ2-3
CASSLEGTDTQYF
TGTGCCAGCAGCCTAGAAGGCACAGATACGCAGTATTTT
>TRBD1|TRBV9|once|TRBJ2-7
CASSVGDRVHEQYF
TGTGCCAGCAGCGTAGGGGACAGGGTCCACGAGCAGTACTTC
>NA|TRBV11-2|NA|TRBJ2-7
CASSFHYEQYF
TGTGCCAGCAGCTTCCACTACGAGCAGTACTTC
>TRBD2|TRBV5-4|NA|TRBJ2-1
CASSPRGSSYNEQFF
TGTGCCAGCAGCCCGCGGGGGTCTTCCTACAATGAGCAGTTCTTC
>NA|TRBV7-9|NA|TRBJ2-5
CASSLSTKETQYF
TGTGCCAGCAGCTTATCTACCAAAGAGACCCAGTACTTC
>NA|TRBV5-8|NA|TRBJ1-2
CASSFRQAIYGYTF
TGTGCCAGCAGCTTTCGGCAGGCAATCTATGGCTACACCTTC
>NA|TRBV11-2|NA|TRBJ1-3
CASRGTIEGTIYF
TGTGCCAGCAGAGGCACCATCGAGGGGACCATATATTTT
>NA|TRBV27|NA|TRBJ2-2
CASSLGPRAGELFF
TGTGCCAGCAGTTTGGGGCCGAGGGCCGGGGAGCTGTTTTTT